This entry lists 9 T cell receptor beta chains sequenced from one sample in a study of blood T cell repertoires in COVID-19. TCRdb keeps only in-frame clones here, not all; method: immunoSEQ multiplex PCR. Of around 140,000 clones listed, over 75% were seen once; the top ten hold 1.5% to 2%. Sequenced material: peripheral blood. These TCRs come from a man aged 70 or older with acute or convalescent COVID-19.

The rearrangement links TRBV2 to TRBJ1-2; D not resolved. V was clipped by 7 bases and J by 6 bases, with 21 bases between them. The CDR3 totals 15 residues. Germline CDR1 and CDR2: SNHLY and FYNNEI. The CDR3 DNA sequence: TGTGCCAGCAACATAAAGGTGGAGTGGAGAGATGGCTACACCTTC. Translating it yields CASNIKVEWRDGYTF.

The chain is built from TRBV6-6 and TRBJ2-3; 8 nucleotides match TRBD2. Unmatched junction bases numbered 2, after V lost 1 base and J lost 2 bases. CDR1 and CDR2 from the germline V gene are MNHNY and SVGAGI (reference sequence). CDR3 length: 15 amino acids. Written as DNA, the CDR3 is TGTGCCAGCAGTTACTTGGGACTAGACACAGATACGCAGTATTTT. This gives the protein CASSYLGLDTDTQYF.

V usage is TRBV12-3 or TRBV12-4 and J usage is TRBJ1-2; D gene unclear. CDR3 size: 13 residues. Trimming removed 6 bases from V and 3 bases from J, with 11 bases in between. The DNA for the CDR3 is TGTGCCAGCAGAGCCCCCGGGGACTATGGCTACACCTTC. It is translated as CASRAPGDYGYTF.

The chain employs TRBV6-5 and TRBJ2-1, with TRBD2 as a possible D gene (6 bases). V lost 0 bases to trimming and J lost 3 bases, with 9 bases between them. Germline CDR1 MNHEY, CDR2 SVGAGI. The CDR3 spans 15 residues. For the CDR3, the DNA is TGTGCCAGCAGTTACTCGGCGGGAAACTACAATGAGCAGTTCTTC. The encoded protein is CASSYSAGNYNEQFF.

The chain carries TRBV2 and TRBJ2-3; 9 nucleotides align to TRBD2. The J segment lost 1 base and the V segment lost 4 bases, leaving 3 bases of the junction unmatched. Germline V CDR1 and CDR2: SNHLY, FYNNEI. The CDR3 has 15 amino acids. CDR3 loop: CASSVSGGRTDTQYF. In nucleotides, the CDR3 is TGTGCCAGCAGTGTTAGCGGGGGTCGCACAGATACGCAGTATTTT.

This clone has a single count. This chain uses TRBV2 with TRBJ2-5, with 8 nucleotides matching TRBD2. There are 14 residues in the CDR3. The junction had 6 bases not matched to a gene; V was cut back by 3 bases and J by 6 bases. Germline-derived CDR1 and CDR2 are SNHLY and FYNNEI. This CDR3 reads CASSEGTRGQTQYF. CDR3 coding DNA: TGTGCCAGCAGTGAGGGGACTAGAGGGCAGACCCAGTACTTC. The full variable domain, rest sourced from reference TRBV2 and TRBJ2-5, is EPEVTQTPSHQVTQMGQEVILRCVPISNHLYFYWYRQILGQKVEFLVSFYNNEISEKSEIFDDQFSVERPDGSNFTLKIRSTKLEDSAMYFCASSEGTRGQTQYFGPGTRLLVL.

V and J are TRBV7-2 and TRBJ2-3, with 7 bases fitting TRBD2. Germline CDR1 reads SGHTA; CDR2 reads FQGNSA. Trimming cost V 7 bases and J 2 bases; bases outside gene matches: 6. There are 14 residues in the CDR3. CDR3 amino acids: CASKRDYTTDTQYF. The CDR3 coding sequence is TGTGCCAGCAAACGGGACTACACCACAGATACGCAGTATTTT. Full variable domain (outside the CDR3, taken from reference TRBV7-2 and TRBJ2-3): GAGVSQSPSNKVTEKGKDVELRCDPISGHTALYWYRQSLGQGLEFLIYFQGNSAPDKSGLPSDRFSAERTGGSVSTLTIQRTQQEDSAVYLCASKRDYTTDTQYFGPGTRLTVL.

The chain recombines TRBV7-9 with TRBJ1-1, with D possibly TRBD1 on 6 matching bases. This CDR3 spans 13 amino acids. Germline CDR1 SEHNR, CDR2 FQNEAQ (reference sequence). V was cut by 7 bases and J by 5 bases, with 14 bases left in between. The CDR3 spells CASTIRGGTEAFF. The CDR3 coding sequence is TGTGCCAGCACCATCAGGGGTGGTACTGAAGCTTTCTTT.

This chain joins TRBV27 and TRBJ2-1, with a weak D call TRBD2 (5 bases). The CDR3 runs 14 residues. CDR1 and CDR2 (germline): MNHEY, SMNVEV (reference sequence). V dropped 6 bases and J dropped 0 bases, with 9 bases sitting between them. In nucleotides, the CDR3 is TGTGCCAGCAGCAGGACTCACTCCTACAATGAGCAGTTCTTC. Protein product: CASSRTHSYNEQFF.